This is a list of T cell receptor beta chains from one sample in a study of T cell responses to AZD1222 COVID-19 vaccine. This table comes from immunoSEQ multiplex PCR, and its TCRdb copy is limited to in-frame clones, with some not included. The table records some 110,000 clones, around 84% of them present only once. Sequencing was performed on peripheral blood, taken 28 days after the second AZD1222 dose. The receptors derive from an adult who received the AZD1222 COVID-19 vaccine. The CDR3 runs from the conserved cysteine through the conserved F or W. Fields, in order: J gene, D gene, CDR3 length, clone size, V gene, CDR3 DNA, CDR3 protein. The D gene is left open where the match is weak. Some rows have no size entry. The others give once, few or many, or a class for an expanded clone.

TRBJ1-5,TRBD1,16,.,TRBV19,TGTGCCAGTAGTATAGGAGGACAGGGAGGCAATCAGCCCCAGCATTTT,CASSIGGQGGNQPQHF
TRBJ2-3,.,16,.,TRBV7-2,TGTGCCAGCAGCTTAGGTAGCCCAGGGGCAGGAGATACGCAGTATTTT,CASSLGSPGAGDTQYF
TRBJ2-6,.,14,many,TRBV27,TGTGCCAGCAGTTCGATTACTGGGGCCAACGTCCTGACTTTC,CASSSITGANVLTF
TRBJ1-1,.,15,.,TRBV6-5,TGTGCCAGCAGTTTCGGGGGAGGGATGAACACTGAAGCTTTCTTT,CASSFGGGMNTEAFF
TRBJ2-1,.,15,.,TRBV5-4,TGTGCCAGCAGCCCCCCCGGTGACAGATACAATGAGCAGTTCTTC,CASSPPGDRYNEQFF
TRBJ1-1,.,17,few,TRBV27,TGTGCCAGCAGTTTTAACCCAGCAAACAGGGAAAGCACTGAAGCTTTCTTT,CASSFNPANRESTEAFF
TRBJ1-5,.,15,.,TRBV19,TGTGCCAGTAGTATTCTCTCGACAGGAAATCAGCCCCAGCATTTT,CASSILSTGNQPQHF
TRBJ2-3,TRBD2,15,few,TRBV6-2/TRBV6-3,TGTGCCAGCAGTGTAGCGGGGGAGGGCACAGATACGCAGTATTTT,CASSVAGEGTDTQYF
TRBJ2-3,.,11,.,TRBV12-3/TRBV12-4,TGTGCCAGCACCTTCACAGATACGCAGTATTTT,CASTFTDTQYF
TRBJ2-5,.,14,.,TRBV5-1,TGCGCCAGCAGCTTACTGACTAGTGCGGAGACCCAGTACTTC,CASSLLTSAETQYF
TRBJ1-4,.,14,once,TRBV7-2,TGTGCCAGCAGCGGGTTGAAGGGAAATGAAAAACTGTTTTTT,CASSGLKGNEKLFF
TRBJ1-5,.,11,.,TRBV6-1,TGTGCCAGCAGTGATAGACAGCCCCAGCATTTT,CASSDRQPQHF
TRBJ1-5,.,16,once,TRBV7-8,TGTGCCAGCAGCAGGCCCCGCAGACGGGGCAATCAGCCCCAGCATTTT,CASSRPRRRGNQPQHF
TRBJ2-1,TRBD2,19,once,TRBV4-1,TGCGCCAGCGCCTTAACTAGCGGGAGCCAGCTCGGGGATTACAATGAGCAGTTCTTC,CASALTSGSQLGDYNEQFF
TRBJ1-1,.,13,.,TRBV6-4,TGTGCCAGCAGCACACAGAGGAACACTGAAGCTTTCTTT,CASSTQRNTEAFF
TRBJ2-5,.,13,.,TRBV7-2,TGTGCCAGCAGCTTAGTGGGACAAGAGACCCAGTACTTC,CASSLVGQETQYF
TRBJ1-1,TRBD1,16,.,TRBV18,TGTGCCAGCTCACTAACCGGGACAGATATGAACACTGAAGCTTTCTTT,CASSLTGTDMNTEAFF
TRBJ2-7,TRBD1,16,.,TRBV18,TGTGCCAGCTCACCGGGACAGGGAAGTGTTATATACGAGCAGTACTTC,CASSPGQGSVIYEQYF
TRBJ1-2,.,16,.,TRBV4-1,TGCGCCAGCAGCCAAGATAAGGCAGGGGCTAACTATGGCTACACCTTC,CASSQDKAGANYGYTF
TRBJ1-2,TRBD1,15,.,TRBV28,TGTGCCAGCCGAGTCCGACAGGGGGCAGTCTATGGCTACACCTTC,CASRVRQGAVYGYTF
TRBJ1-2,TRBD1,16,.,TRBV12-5,TGTGCTAGTGGTTTGGTACTGGACAGGTCTAACTATGGCTACACCTTC,CASGLVLDRSNYGYTF
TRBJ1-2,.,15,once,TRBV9,TGTGCCAGCAGCGTAGCTGGACAGACTAACTATGGCTACACCTTC,CASSVAGQTNYGYTF
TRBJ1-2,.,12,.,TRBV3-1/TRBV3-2,TGTGCCAGCAGCGCGCCCGCCTTCGGCTACACCTTC,CASSAPAFGYTF
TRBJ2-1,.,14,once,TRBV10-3,TGTGCCATCGGGGAATTGAGGCGGAGCAATGAGCAGTTCTTC,CAIGELRRSNEQFF
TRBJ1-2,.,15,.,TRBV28,TGTGCCAGCAGTTTGGGCCCATTGTATAACTATGGCTACACCTTC,CASSLGPLYNYGYTF
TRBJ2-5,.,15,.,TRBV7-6,TGTGCCAGCAGCTCAATAGCCGGTCGTCAAGAGACCCAGTACTTC,CASSSIAGRQETQYF
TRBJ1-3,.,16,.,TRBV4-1,TGCGCCAGCAGCCGACGACCCGGCATGGGTGGTGACACCATATATTTT,CASSRRPGMGGDTIYF
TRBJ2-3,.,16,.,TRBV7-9,TGTGCCAGCAGCCCCATGGAGGCATCTAGCACAGATACGCAGTATTTT,CASSPMEASSTDTQYF
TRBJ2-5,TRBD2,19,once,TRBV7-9,TGTGCCAGCAGCAGAAGCAGGGGAAAAGGAGCGGGAGGGCGAGAGACCCAGTACTTC,CASSRSRGKGAGGRETQYF
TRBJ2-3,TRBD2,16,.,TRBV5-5,TGTGCCAGCAGCTTGGTTAGCGGGGGGGCAGTAGATACGCAGTATTTT,CASSLVSGGAVDTQYF
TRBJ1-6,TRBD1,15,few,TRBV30,TGTGCCTGGCAACGTGGAGGGACAGGGAATTCACCCCTCCACTTT,CAWQRGGTGNSPLHF